This T cell receptor (beta chain) was captured in a study of T cell responses to AZD1222 COVID-19 vaccine. Across the whole study: Recipients boosted at about 4 weeks or about 12 weeks are pooled. General study findings and limits: At baseline, just a handful of AZD1222 recipients tested seropositive. Spike-wide coverage was observed for vaccine-associated CD4 TCRs, with dominant responses at 160-218 and 743-854.

Sequencing used immunoSEQ multiplex PCR; TCRdb keeps in-frame clones, though not all of them. The sample carries 150,000 to 200,000 clones, approximately 90% recorded once. The ends were cut back, 5 bases at V and 4 bases at J, with 14 bases in the middle. CDR1 is LGHNT and CDR2 is FRNRAP in the germline V gene. The CDR3 covers 14 residues. About this clone itself: No antigen is known for it.

The receptor comes from an adult in good health. This material consisted of peripheral blood, taken on day 0 of AZD1222 vaccination. The chain has TRBV12-5 and TRBJ1-1, with D perhaps TRBD1 (5 bases). The CDR3 nucleotides are TGTGCTAGTGGTCAACTGGCAGGGAGCACTGAAGCTTTCTTT. This encodes CASGQLAGSTEAFF.